The clone carrying this TCR beta chain has a handful of counts. The junction departs from the called germline gene at one end, perhaps through a read error. With a J-beta primer mix and a sample-barcoded 5' primer, a second PCR ran 7 to 11 cycles. TCRdb independently ran MiXCR on the 5' RACE reads; one entry per CDR3 protein. Of more than 450,000 distinct CDR3 sequences listed, over 25% were seen once; the top ten hold approximately 3.3%. The sample comes from a study of blood T cells in healthy people across ages. Drawn from each donor were approximately 10 milliliters of peripheral blood. Germline CDR1 is SGHDT and CDR2 is YYEEEE. The length of the CDR3 is 15 residues. The sample also formed part of further work on T cells of mothers and their children.

The sequence came from a boy aged 2 to 9 in good health. The specimen was blood. The chain carries TRBV5-6 and TRBJ2-5; the match to TRBD2 covers 9 bases. The J call is in doubt because the DNA end fits TRBJ2-1 better. The CDR3, as DNA: TGTGCTAGCAGCTTGGGACTAGCAATATACAATGAGCAGTTCTTC. Residues: CASSLGLAIYNEQFF.